The present T cell receptor (beta chain) was sequenced within a study of T cell repertoires in cytomegalovirus infection. About the study: CMV infection together with matching HLA type was indicated by public TCR beta signatures. Study-wide results and limits: Based on cumulative public TCR beta family frequency, carriers of CMV plus the relevant HLA were identified. HLA-C-restricted CMV-specific TCR beta clonotypes prevailed in the ex vivo response.

Germline CDR1 reads MNHNS; CDR2 reads SASEGT. V lost 5 bases to trimming and J lost 5 bases; unmatched junction nucleotides: 11. The CDR3 sequence is 16 residues long. This clonotype was counted at least ten times. Antigen specificity is unknown. Each CDR3 protein gets one entry after TCRdb re-called the reads with MiXCR. The sample holds fewer than 250,000 distinct CDR3 sequences, 12% seen once. The clonotype was recovered from a human donor in good health (CMV status not recorded). Some clones in this sample may be carry-over from other donors' samples. This sequence joins TRBV6-1 and TRBJ1-1; TRBD1 matches at 10 bases. The sample taken for sequencing was PBMCs. In DNA form, the CDR3 reads TGTGCCAGCAGTACTGACAGGGGGCGCCTGGTAACTGAAGCTTTCTTT. Translation gives CASSTDRGRLVTEAFF.